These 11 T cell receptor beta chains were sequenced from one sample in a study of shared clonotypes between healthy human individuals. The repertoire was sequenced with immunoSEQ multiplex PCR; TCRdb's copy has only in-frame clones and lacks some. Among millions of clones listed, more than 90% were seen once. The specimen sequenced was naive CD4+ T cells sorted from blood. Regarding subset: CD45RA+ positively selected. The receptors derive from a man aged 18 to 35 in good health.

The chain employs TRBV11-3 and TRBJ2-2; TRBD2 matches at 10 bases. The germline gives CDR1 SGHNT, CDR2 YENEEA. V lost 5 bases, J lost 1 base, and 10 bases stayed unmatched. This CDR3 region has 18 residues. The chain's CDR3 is CASSPHPLAGGNTGELFF. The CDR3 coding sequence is TGTGCCAGCAGCCCCCACCCCTTAGCGGGGGGGAACACCGGGGAGCTGTTTTTT.

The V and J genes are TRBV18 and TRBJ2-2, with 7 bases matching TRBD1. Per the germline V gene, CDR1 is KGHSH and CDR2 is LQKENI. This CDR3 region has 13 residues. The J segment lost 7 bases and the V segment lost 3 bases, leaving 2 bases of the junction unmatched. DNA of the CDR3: TGTGCCAGCTCACCCTGGGACAGCGGGGAGCTGTTTTTT. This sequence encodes CASSPWDSGELFF.

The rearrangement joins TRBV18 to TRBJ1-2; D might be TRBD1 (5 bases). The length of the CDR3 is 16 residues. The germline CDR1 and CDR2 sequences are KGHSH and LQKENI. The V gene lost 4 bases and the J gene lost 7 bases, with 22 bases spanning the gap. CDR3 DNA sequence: TGTGCCAGCTCACACAGGACCGAATTGCTAATTTTTGGCTACACCTTC. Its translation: CASSHRTELLIFGYTF.

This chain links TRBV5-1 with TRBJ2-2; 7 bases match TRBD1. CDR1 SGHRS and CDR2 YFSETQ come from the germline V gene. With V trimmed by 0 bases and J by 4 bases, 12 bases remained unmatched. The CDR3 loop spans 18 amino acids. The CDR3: CASSLEYRGYLLTGELFF. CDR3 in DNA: TGCGCCAGCAGCTTGGAGTACAGGGGTTACTTACTCACCGGGGAGCTGTTTTTT.

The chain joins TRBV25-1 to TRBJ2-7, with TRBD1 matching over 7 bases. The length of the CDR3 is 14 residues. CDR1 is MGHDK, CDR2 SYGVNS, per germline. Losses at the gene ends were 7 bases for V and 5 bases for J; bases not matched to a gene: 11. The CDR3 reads CASTRTGDSNEQYF. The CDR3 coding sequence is TGTGCCAGCACCCGCACCGGGGACAGCAACGAGCAGTACTTC.

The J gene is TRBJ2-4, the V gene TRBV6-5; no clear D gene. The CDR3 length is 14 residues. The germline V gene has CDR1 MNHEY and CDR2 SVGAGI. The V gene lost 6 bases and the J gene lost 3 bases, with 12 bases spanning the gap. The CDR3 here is CASSQSVGKNIQYF. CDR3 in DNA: TGTGCCAGCAGCCAAAGTGTGGGCAAAAACATTCAGTACTTC.

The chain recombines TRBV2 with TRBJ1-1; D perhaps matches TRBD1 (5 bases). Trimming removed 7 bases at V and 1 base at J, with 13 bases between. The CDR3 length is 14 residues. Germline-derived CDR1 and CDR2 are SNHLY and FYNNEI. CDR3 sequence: CASTSQGTNTEAFF. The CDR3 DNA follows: TGTGCCAGCACTTCTCAGGGAACGAACACTGAAGCTTTCTTT. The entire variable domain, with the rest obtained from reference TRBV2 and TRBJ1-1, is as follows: EPEVTQTPSHQVTQMGQEVILRCVPISNHLYFYWYRQILGQKVEFLVSFYNNEISEKSEIFDDQFSVERPDGSNFTLKIRSTKLEDSAMYFCASTSQGTNTEAFFGQGTRLTVV.

CDR3 DNA: TGTGCCAGTAGTAGGGTTACTGAAAAACTGTTTTTT. Protein: CASSRVTEKLFF. This sequence joins TRBV19 and TRBJ1-4, with no clear D. Trimming removed 4 bases at V and 7 bases at J, with 7 bases between. Germline V gives CDR1 LNHDA, CDR2 SQIVND (reference sequence). This CDR3 region has 12 residues.

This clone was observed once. The CDR3 nucleotides are TGTGCCAGCAGCTTACAGGGAAGCACTGAAGCTTTCTTT. Its translation is CASSLQGSTEAFF. The chain links TRBV7-6 to TRBJ1-1; tentative D call: TRBD1 (5 bases). The CDR3 length is 13 residues. Germline V CDR1 and CDR2: SGHVS, FNYEAQ. Trimming left V 2 bases short and J 4 bases short, with 8 bases between.

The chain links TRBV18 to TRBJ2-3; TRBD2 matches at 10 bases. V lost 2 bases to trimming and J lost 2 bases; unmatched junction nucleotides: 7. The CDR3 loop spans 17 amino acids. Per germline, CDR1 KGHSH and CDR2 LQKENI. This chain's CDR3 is CASSPSLAGSFTDTQYF. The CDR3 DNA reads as TGTGCCAGCTCACCATCACTAGCGGGGTCTTTCACAGATACGCAGTATTTT.

The DNA of the CDR3 is TGTGCCAGCAGCTTAGGTTCGGCTAGCACAGATACGCAGTATTTT. Protein sequence: CASSLGSASTDTQYF. The chain is built from TRBV11-1 and TRBJ2-3, with D hard to call. Germline lookup yields CDR1 SGHAT and CDR2 FQDESV (reference sequence). The V end lost 1 base, the J end lost 0 bases, and 8 bases lay between the germline ends. The CDR3 runs to 15 residues.